The clone carrying this T cell receptor (beta chain) was seen a single time. What it binds is not known. This CDR3 is 15 amino acids long. Germline V lookup: CDR1 SGDLS, CDR2 YYNGEE. After removal of 0 bases from V and 3 bases from J, the junction contained 4 bases not matched to a gene. This record belongs to a study of OX40 agonist ivuxolimab in advanced cancers. Study details: Patients' therapy was ivuxolimab, an antibody that acts as an agonist of OX40 (CD134). General study results and limits: CD4+ and CD8+ T cells in blood underwent clonal expansion by week 6 at 0.1 to 3.0 mg/kg.

Data came from immunoSEQ multiplex PCR; TCRdb stores just in-frame clones and leaves some out. The repertoire holds fewer than 85,000 clones, with roughly 85% as singletons. The receptor comes from an adult with an advanced solid tumor such as melanoma, head and neck, liver or kidney cancer. The sequences come from CD4+ or CD8+ T cells sorted from blood, collected in a trial of the OX40 agonist ivuxolimab. This sequence joins TRBV9 and TRBJ2-7, with 9 bases identical to TRBD1. The CDR3 DNA is TGTGCCAGCAGCGTAGGCGGGACAGGGTACTACGAGCAGTACTTC. Translated, it gives CASSVGGTGYYEQYF.